This passage covers 21 T cell receptor beta chains from one sample sequenced in a study of cytomegalovirus exposure and HLA in healthy donors. Primers: 60 Vbeta forward and 13 Jbeta reverse. Using immunoSEQ multiplex PCR, the repertoire was profiled, and TCRdb retains in-frame clones only, with some absent. This sample carries tens of thousands of clones, over 70% of them seen once, and the ten largest clones take roughly 30%. The sample consisted of PBMCs. These receptors all come from a man between 50 and 59 years old in good health and CMV-seropositive.

The rearrangement joins TRBV5-4 to TRBJ2-7; 9 bases are shared with TRBD2. Unmatched junction bases numbered 8, after V lost 3 bases and J lost 7 bases. Germline CDR1 reads SGHNT; CDR2 reads YYREEE (reference sequence). This CDR3 is 14 amino acids long. Here the CDR3 DNA reads TGTGCCAGCAGCTGGGGACTAGCCGGCTATGAGCAGTACTTC. Protein: CASSWGLAGYEQYF.

The chain has TRBV5-1 and TRBJ2-7; 12 bases are shared with TRBD2. CDR3 size: 15 residues. Trimming at V came to 4 bases and at J to 6 bases, leaving 8 bases not matched to a gene. CDR1 and CDR2 (germline): SGHRS, YFSETQ. Here the CDR3 DNA reads TGCGCCAGCAGCCGGACTAGCGGGACTGGAATCGAGCAGTACTTC. Translating it yields CASSRTSGTGIEQYF.

This clone has only one observation. The chain carries TRBV9 and TRBJ1-5, with 7 bases lining up with TRBD1. TRBJ2-3 matches the DNA end more closely, so the J call is doubtful. This CDR3 has 15 residues. The germline V gene has CDR1 SGDLS and CDR2 YYNGEE. The CDR3 loop is CASSVGGQDNQPQYF. In nucleotides, the CDR3 is TGTGCCAGCAGCGTTGGCGGACAGGATAATCAGCCCCAGTATTTT.

CDR3 nucleotide sequence: TGTGCCAGCAGCTTAAGGGGACTAGCGGGTGGCAATGAGCAGTTCTTC. Translating gives CASSLRGLAGGNEQFF. This sequence joins TRBV7-3 and TRBJ2-1, with TRBD2 matching 12 bases. The CDR3 covers 16 residues. Trimming removed 1 base from V and 6 bases from J; junction bases left unmatched: 4. Per the germline V gene, CDR1 is SGHTA and CDR2 is FQGTGA.

The chain has TRBV10-1 and TRBJ1-5; D is perhaps TRBD1 (6 bases). The germline gives CDR1 WNHNN, CDR2 SYGVQD (reference sequence). The CDR3 totals 18 residues. The V end was cut by 1 base, the J end by 2 bases, with 18 bases between. CDR3 bases: TGCGCCAGCAGTGAGTGCTCAGGGGAAGGCGATGGCAATCAGCCCCAGCATTTT. Encoded protein: CASSECSGEGDGNQPQHF.

This rearrangement joins TRBV10-3 to TRBJ1-1; TRBD1 agrees at 8 bases. Per the germline V gene, CDR1 is ENHRY and CDR2 is SYGVKD. The ends lost 8 bases at V and 7 bases at J; junction bases unmatched: 6. The CDR3 consists of 12 residues. The CDR3 sequence: CAIGDRRNEAFF. DNA for the CDR3: TGTGCCATCGGGGACAGGAGGAATGAAGCTTTCTTT.

V usage is TRBV20-1 and J usage is TRBJ2-7; 7 nucleotides align to TRBD1. CDR1 is DFQATT, CDR2 SNEGSKA, per germline (reference sequence). The CDR3 covers 11 residues. Trimming cost V 6 bases and J 4 bases; bases outside gene matches: 3. CDR3 DNA: TGCAGTGCGACACAGGGGTACGAGCAGTACTTC. Translation gives CSATQGYEQYF.

The chain couples TRBV29-1 to TRBJ2-3, with TRBD2 matching over 7 bases. CDR3 length: 14 amino acids. Germline values: CDR1 SQVTM, CDR2 ANQGSEA. V was pared by 3 bases and J by 4 bases, with 7 bases of the junction left unmatched. The CDR3 protein is CSVDKGGRSDTQYF. The CDR3 bases are TGCAGCGTTGATAAGGGCGGGAGATCAGATACGCAGTATTTT.

V is TRBV4-1 and J is TRBJ2-1; the match to TRBD1 covers 10 bases. This CDR3 region has 17 residues. CDR1 is MGHRA and CDR2 is YSYEKL in the germline V gene. Trimming took 4 bases from V and 8 from J; bases not matched to a gene: 14. The CDR3 DNA is TGCGCCAGCAGCCTACGGGGGGGACAGGGGAAGCGGGATGAGCAGTTCTTC. Translating gives CASSLRGGQGKRDEQFF.

Concerning this clone itself: Relative to the germline gene, one junction end is altered; a read error may explain this. The chain employs TRBV2 and TRBJ2-4, with D perhaps matching TRBD2 (6 bases). Germline loops: CDR1 SNHLY, CDR2 FYNNEI. The CDR3 spans 13 residues. The CDR3 here is CASSEGGLNSQYF. CDR3 bases: TGTGCCAGCAGTGAGGGCGGACTAAACAGTCAGTACTTC. Drawing the rest from reference TRBV2 and TRBJ2-4, the complete variable domain is EPEVTQTPSHQVTQMGQEVILRCVPISNHLYFYWYRQILGQKVEFLVSFYNNEISEKSEIFDDQFSVERPDGSNFTLKIRSTKLEDSAMYFCASSEGGLNSQYFGAGTRLSVL.

This sequence joins TRBV7-2 and TRBJ2-2; no definite D call. V was shortened by 1 base and J by 5 bases, with 11 bases between the two germline ends. CDR1 SGHTA and CDR2 FQGNSA come from the germline V gene. CDR3 length equals 15 residues. CDR3 sequence reads: CASSLDYPMTGELFF. CDR3 DNA sequence: TGTGCCAGCAGCTTAGACTATCCCATGACCGGGGAGCTGTTTTTT.

The chain uses TRBV27 and TRBJ2-1; TRBD1 aligns across 12 bases. The CDR3 is 16 residues long. The germline V gene encodes CDR1 MNHEY and CDR2 SMNVEV (reference sequence). The junction had 6 bases not matched to a gene; V was cut back by 2 bases and J by 7 bases. The CDR3: CASSLLPGQGANEQFF. CDR3 in DNA: TGTGCCAGCAGTTTACTCCCGGGACAGGGGGCAAATGAGCAGTTCTTC.

In DNA, the CDR3 is TGTGCCTGGAGTCACCCGGGACAGGAAAAACTGTTTTTT. Translated, it gives CAWSHPGQEKLFF. This chain joins TRBV30 and TRBJ1-4; 7 bases align to TRBD1. This CDR3 is 13 amino acids long. Trimming cost V 2 bases and J 8 bases; bases outside gene matches: 5. Germline V gene data show CDR1 as GTSNPN and CDR2 as SVGIG (reference sequence).

This chain connects TRBV7-2 to TRBJ2-1; D call uncertain. V was cut by 4 bases and J by 10 bases, with 8 bases left in between. Germline values: CDR1 SGHTA, CDR2 FQGNSA. The CDR3 is 11 residues long. DNA for the CDR3: TGTGCCAGCAGCTCCGTTTTAGAGCAGTTCTTC. Protein: CASSSVLEQFF.

The chain is built from TRBV6-6 and TRBJ1-4; 8 bases fit TRBD1. The CDR3 length is 14 residues. Germline-derived CDR1 and CDR2 are MNHNY and SVGAGI (reference sequence). The V and J ends lost 6 bases and 5 bases, in that order; junction bases with no gene match: 5. CDR3 residues: CASSKQGGNEKLFF. Here the CDR3 DNA reads TGTGCCAGCAGCAAACAGGGGGGGAATGAAAAACTGTTTTTT.

This chain connects TRBV11-3 to TRBJ2-1; 7 nucleotides align to TRBD1. The CDR3 consists of 15 residues. V lost 5 bases to trimming and J lost 2 bases; unmatched junction nucleotides: 6. The germline CDR1 and CDR2 sequences are SGHNT and YENEEA. CDR3 coding DNA: TGTGCCAGCAGCGACCCGGGACAGCCCTACAATGAGCAGTTCTTC. Translated: CASSDPGQPYNEQFF.

DNA of the CDR3: TGTGCCAGCAGTTTAAGAGGGGGGGGTAACTATGGCTACACCTTC. This codes for CASSLRGGGNYGYTF. V gene TRBV27 combines with J gene TRBJ1-2; D is possibly TRBD1 (6 bases). Per the germline V gene, CDR1 is MNHEY and CDR2 is SMNVEV (reference sequence). Trimming cost V 2 bases and J 1 base, with 11 bases left between them. The CDR3 sequence is 15 residues long.

This clone occurred once. The genes are TRBV7-8 and TRBJ1-1, with D perhaps matching TRBD1 (6 bases). The CDR3 is 13 amino acids. The V end lost 5 bases, the J end lost 8 bases, and 15 bases lay between the germline ends. Germline CDR1 is SGHVS and CDR2 is FQNEAQ. CDR3 sequence (DNA): TGTGCCAGCAGCACATTGGACGGACAGGAAGCTTTCTTT. Amino acid sequence: CASSTLDGQEAFF.

The chain couples TRBV7-2 to TRBJ2-7; D perhaps matches TRBD2 (6 bases). CDR1 SGHTA and CDR2 FQGNSA come from the germline V gene. Between the trimmed V and J ends, which lost 1 base and 9 bases, there was a span of 10 bases. The CDR3 covers 12 residues. The CDR3 nucleotides are TGTGCCAGCAGCTTAGACGGGCGGGGGCAGTACTTC. This translates into CASSLDGRGQYF.

The chain links TRBV12-5 to TRBJ1-5, with D tentatively TRBD1 (6 bases). The V gene lost 1 base and the J gene lost 6 bases, with 7 bases spanning the gap. The CDR3 sequence is 13 residues long. CDR1 and CDR2 from the germline V gene are LGHNT and FRNRAP. The CDR3: CASGLEQGQPQHF. The CDR3 DNA is TGTGCTAGTGGTTTGGAACAGGGTCAGCCCCAGCATTTT.

The chain combines TRBV11-3 with TRBJ1-3, with unresolved D. Per germline, CDR1 SGHNT and CDR2 YENEEA. V dropped 4 bases and J dropped 4 bases, with 11 bases sitting between them. The CDR3 has 14 amino acids. CDR3 DNA sequence: TGTGCCAGCAGCTCATATGAGGGAGGAAACACCATATATTTT. Translated: CASSSYEGGNTIYF. The variable domain in full, with the rest retrieved from reference TRBV11-3 and TRBJ1-3, is EAGVVQSPRYKIIEKKQPVAFWCNPISGHNTLYWYLQNLGQGPELLIRYENEEAVDDSQLPKDRFSAERLKGVDSTLKIQPAELGDSAVYLCASSSYEGGNTIYFGEGSWLTVV.